This is a list of T cell receptor beta chains from one sample in a study of T cells after yellow fever vaccination. MiXCR was run by TCRdb on the 5' RACE reads, yielding one entry per CDR3 protein. This sample yields about 300,000 distinct CDR3 sequences, of which 8.7% are seen a single time; 3% to 4% belongs to the top ten. The sample consisted of CD4+ T cells sorted from PBMCs, taken 5 days after the yellow fever booster vaccination. The receptors were gathered from a young man who received the YFV17D yellow fever vaccine. Both conserved end residues are part of each CDR3. The D gene is left open where the match is weak. Size is stated for part of the rows, as once, few or many counts, or as a class when the clone is expanded.

TRBV29-1	TRBJ1-1	few	14	TRBD1	CSVATGGGNTEAFF	TGCAGCGTTGCCACAGGGGGCGGAAACACTGAAGCTTTCTTT
TRBV7-2	TRBJ1-6	NA	15	TRBD1	CASSYRDRMYSPLHF	TGTGCCAGCAGCTACCGGGACAGGATGTACTCACCCCTCCACTTT
TRBV27	TRBJ2-1	NA	13	NA	CASSVGGYNEQFF	TGTGCCAGCAGCGTAGGTGGCTACAATGAGCAGTTCTTC
TRBV20-1	TRBJ2-1	few	13	NA	CSARRAPYNEQFF	TGCAGTGCGCGCCGGGCCCCGTACAATGAGCAGTTCTTC
TRBV28	TRBJ1-4	NA	12	NA	CASSINREGLFF	TGTGCCAGCAGTATAAACAGGGAGGGACTGTTTTTT
TRBV7-2	TRBJ1-5	few	15	NA	CASSLVGTQDQPQHF	TGTGCCAGCAGCTTAGTGGGGACGCAAGATCAGCCCCAGCATTTT
TRBV5-1	TRBJ1-2	many	14	NA	CASSPSGPLYGYTF	TGCGCCAGCAGCCCATCGGGACCTCTGTATGGCTACACCTTC
TRBV12-3/TRBV12-4	TRBJ2-5	NA	14	TRBD1	CASGNRGPQETQYF	TGTGCCAGCGGAAACAGGGGTCCCCAAGAGACCCAGTACTTC
TRBV20-1	TRBJ1-5	few	16	TRBD1	CSAVRVQGPGNQPQHF	TGCAGTGCTGTCCGCGTACAGGGGCCGGGCAATCAGCCCCAGCATTTT
TRBV7-2	TRBJ2-3	many	15	TRBD1	CASSPDRARTDTQYF	TGTGCCAGCAGCCCAGACAGGGCTCGCACAGATACGCAGTATTTT
TRBV4-2	TRBJ2-4	few	16	NA	CASSQEWVGSKNIQYF	TGTGCCAGCAGCCAAGAATGGGTTGGGTCCAAAAACATTCAGTACTTC
TRBV7-2	TRBJ2-2	few	14	TRBD2	CASSPSGGGGELFF	TGTGCCAGCAGCCCCAGCGGGGGCGGCGGGGAGCTGTTTTTT
TRBV9	TRBJ2-7	few	14	NA	CASSAGRSPDEQYF	TGTGCCAGCAGCGCAGGACGTAGTCCCGACGAGCAGTACTTC
TRBV20-1	TRBJ2-5	NA	12	NA	CSARGAWETQYF	TGCAGTGCTAGGGGCGCGTGGGAGACCCAGTACTTC
TRBV5-1	TRBJ2-3	few	16	NA	CASSSNHLASTDTQYF	TGCGCCAGCAGCTCAAATCACTTGGCTAGCACAGATACGCAGTATTTT